These T cell receptor beta chains were read from a single sample in a study of human T cells and chemical hapten exposure. TCRdb re-derived calls from the RACE reads in MiXCR, one entry per CDR3 protein. The sample carries 110,000 or so distinct CDR3 sequences, approximately 36% recorded once. The sequencing here drew on whole blood, taken in connection with sensitization to the hapten diphenylcyclopropenone (DPC). The receptors come from a man aged 40-50 years with alopecia areata. Some clones in this sample may be carry-over from other donors' samples. Both conserved end residues are part of each CDR3. Each record gives: V gene, clone size, CDR3 length, J gene, D gene, CDR3 DNA, CDR3 protein. The D gene is left open where the match is weak. For some rows the clone size is stated as once, few or many, or as a class when expanded; others skip it.

v_call: TRBV9
clone_size: few
cdr3_length: 14
j_call: TRBJ2-1
d_call: .
cdr3_nt: TGTGCCAGCAGCGTTAGCGGTTCCTACAATGAGCAGTTCTTC
cdr3_aa: CASSVSGSYNEQFF

v_call: TRBV7-2
clone_size: .
cdr3_length: 13
j_call: TRBJ2-3
d_call: TRBD2
cdr3_nt: TGTGCCAGCAGAAGCGGGGTCACAGATACGCAGTATTTT
cdr3_aa: CASRSGVTDTQYF

v_call: TRBV9
clone_size: .
cdr3_length: 16
j_call: TRBJ2-1
d_call: TRBD2
cdr3_nt: TGTGCCAGCAGCGTAGCTCTAACGGGAGGGGGTAATGAGCAGTTCTTC
cdr3_aa: CASSVALTGGGNEQFF

v_call: TRBV6-2/TRBV6-3
clone_size: .
cdr3_length: 15
j_call: TRBJ2-3
d_call: .
cdr3_nt: TGTGCCAGCAGTTACGAGGCAGGTAGCACAGATACGCAGTATTTT
cdr3_aa: CASSYEAGSTDTQYF

v_call: TRBV25-1
clone_size: .
cdr3_length: 11
j_call: TRBJ2-3
d_call: .
cdr3_nt: TGTGCCAGCGGGAAGACAGATACGCAGTATTTT
cdr3_aa: CASGKTDTQYF

v_call: TRBV7-2
clone_size: .
cdr3_length: 15
j_call: TRBJ2-3
d_call: .
cdr3_nt: TGTGCCAGCAGCTATCGGGACACCCTCCCGGATACGCAGTATTTT
cdr3_aa: CASSYRDTLPDTQYF

v_call: TRBV12-3/TRBV12-4
clone_size: few
cdr3_length: 13
j_call: TRBJ2-6
d_call: .
cdr3_nt: TGTGCCAGCAGTATCACAGGGGCCAACGTCCTGACTTTC
cdr3_aa: CASSITGANVLTF

v_call: TRBV10-3
clone_size: .
cdr3_length: 13
j_call: TRBJ1-6
d_call: .
cdr3_nt: TGTGCCATCAGTGCCAGGGATGATTCACCCCTCCACTTT
cdr3_aa: CAISARDDSPLHF

v_call: TRBV7-6
clone_size: .
cdr3_length: 18
j_call: TRBJ1-3
d_call: .
cdr3_nt: TGTGCCAGCAGCTCTTTAAGAGGACTTTCCAGCTCTGGAAACACCATATATTTT
cdr3_aa: CASSSLRGLSSSGNTIYF

v_call: TRBV29-1
clone_size: few
cdr3_length: 14
j_call: TRBJ1-1
d_call: .
cdr3_nt: TGCAGCGTTCTCCCGAGACAGCAGTTCACTGAAGCTTTCTTT
cdr3_aa: CSVLPRQQFTEAFF

v_call: TRBV29-1
clone_size: .
cdr3_length: 13
j_call: TRBJ1-5
d_call: TRBD1
cdr3_nt: TGCAGCGGGGGACAGGGTCCAGGGCAGCCCCAGCATTTT
cdr3_aa: CSGGQGPGQPQHF

v_call: TRBV7-2
clone_size: few
cdr3_length: 14
j_call: TRBJ2-5
d_call: .
cdr3_nt: TGTGCCAGCAGCCGAGGGGTTGCGGAAGAGACCCAGTACTTC
cdr3_aa: CASSRGVAEETQYF

v_call: TRBV7-2
clone_size: .
cdr3_length: 12
j_call: TRBJ1-1
d_call: .
cdr3_nt: TGTGCCAGCCGCCAGGGATTTAGTGAAGCTTTCTTT
cdr3_aa: CASRQGFSEAFF

v_call: TRBV20-1
clone_size: few
cdr3_length: 14
j_call: TRBJ2-1
d_call: .
cdr3_nt: TGCAGTGCTATCAGACTAGAAGGGTACAATGAGCAGTTCTTC
cdr3_aa: CSAIRLEGYNEQFF

v_call: TRBV2
clone_size: .
cdr3_length: 14
j_call: TRBJ1-5
d_call: .
cdr3_nt: TGTGCCAGCAATTTGGGTTATAGCAATCAGCCCCAGCATTTT
cdr3_aa: CASNLGYSNQPQHF

v_call: TRBV6-5
clone_size: .
cdr3_length: 15
j_call: TRBJ2-5
d_call: .
cdr3_nt: TGTGCCAGCAGTTACTCCTGGGGGCGAGGAGAGACCCAGTACTTC
cdr3_aa: CASSYSWGRGETQYF

v_call: TRBV7-9
clone_size: .
cdr3_length: 16
j_call: TRBJ1-4
d_call: .
cdr3_nt: TGTGCCAGCAGCTTACGGGCCGGGGGTAGGACTGAAAAACTGTTTTTT
cdr3_aa: CASSLRAGGRTEKLFF

v_call: TRBV6-1
clone_size: few
cdr3_length: 14
j_call: TRBJ2-2
d_call: .
cdr3_nt: TGTGCCAGCAGTGAAGCTCGGTACACCGGGGAGCTGTTTTTT
cdr3_aa: CASSEARYTGELFF

v_call: TRBV10-3
clone_size: .
cdr3_length: 15
j_call: TRBJ2-7
d_call: TRBD1
cdr3_nt: TGTGCCATCAGTGCCTCGACAGGGAGTAGCTACGAGCAGTACTTC
cdr3_aa: CAISASTGSSYEQYF

v_call: TRBV12-3/TRBV12-4
clone_size: .
cdr3_length: 14
j_call: TRBJ1-5
d_call: TRBD1
cdr3_nt: TGTGCCAGCAGTCGGGACAGCACTAATCAGCCCCAGCATTTT
cdr3_aa: CASSRDSTNQPQHF

v_call: TRBV20-1
clone_size: few
cdr3_length: 17
j_call: TRBJ2-3
d_call: .
cdr3_nt: TGCAGTGCCGGAGCGGGTTTTGTTTCCGCTAGCACAGATACGCAGTATTTT
cdr3_aa: CSAGAGFVSASTDTQYF

v_call: TRBV6-2/TRBV6-3
clone_size: .
cdr3_length: 14
j_call: TRBJ2-1
d_call: .
cdr3_nt: TGTGCCAGCCGTTCCGGGACTGTTTATAATGAGCAGTTCTTC
cdr3_aa: CASRSGTVYNEQFF

v_call: TRBV6-5
clone_size: many
cdr3_length: 15
j_call: TRBJ2-3
d_call: TRBD1
cdr3_nt: TGTGCCAGCAGTTCCAGGGACAGCGGCACAGATACGCAGTATTTT
cdr3_aa: CASSSRDSGTDTQYF

v_call: TRBV18
clone_size: .
cdr3_length: 20
j_call: TRBJ2-1
d_call: TRBD2
cdr3_nt: TGTGCCAGCTCACCCCCCATTACTAGCGGGAGGTGGTTTGGGTACAATGAGCAGTTCTTC
cdr3_aa: CASSPPITSGRWFGYNEQFF

v_call: TRBV29-1
clone_size: .
cdr3_length: 13
j_call: TRBJ2-7
d_call: .
cdr3_nt: TGCAGCGTTGAAGTTCGCAAGGGAAACGAGCAGTACTTC
cdr3_aa: CSVEVRKGNEQYF

v_call: TRBV27
clone_size: few
cdr3_length: 14
j_call: TRBJ1-5
d_call: .
cdr3_nt: TGTGCCAGCAGTTTGGGGGGCGAGAATCAGCCCCAGCATTTT
cdr3_aa: CASSLGGENQPQHF

v_call: TRBV6-5
clone_size: .
cdr3_length: 11
j_call: TRBJ2-1
d_call: .
cdr3_nt: TGTGCCAGCAGTCGGCACTATGAGCAGTTCTTC
cdr3_aa: CASSRHYEQFF

v_call: TRBV28
clone_size: .
cdr3_length: 16
j_call: TRBJ2-1
d_call: TRBD2
cdr3_nt: TGTGCCAGCAGCAATCGACTAGCGGGAGGTAACAATGAGCAGTTCTTC
cdr3_aa: CASSNRLAGGNNEQFF

v_call: TRBV7-9
clone_size: .
cdr3_length: 15
j_call: TRBJ2-3
d_call: TRBD2
cdr3_nt: TGTGCCAGCAGCTACCGGACTAGCGGAGGAGATACGCAGTATTTT
cdr3_aa: CASSYRTSGGDTQYF

v_call: TRBV6-2/TRBV6-3
clone_size: few
cdr3_length: 16
j_call: TRBJ2-3
d_call: TRBD2
cdr3_nt: TGTGCCAGCAGTTACCAAGCGGGAGAGGTGACAGATACGCAGTATTTT
cdr3_aa: CASSYQAGEVTDTQYF

v_call: TRBV29-1
clone_size: .
cdr3_length: 17
j_call: TRBJ2-3
d_call: TRBD1
cdr3_nt: TGCAGCGTTGAGGATACAGGGGGCTTCCCGGGCACAGATACGCAGTATTTT
cdr3_aa: CSVEDTGGFPGTDTQYF

v_call: TRBV27
clone_size: .
cdr3_length: 17
j_call: TRBJ2-1
d_call: TRBD2
cdr3_nt: TGTGCCAGCAGTCCCCCCCCTACTAGCGGGAGGTACAATGAGCAGTTCTTC
cdr3_aa: CASSPPPTSGRYNEQFF

v_call: TRBV20-1
clone_size: few
cdr3_length: 13
j_call: TRBJ2-1
d_call: TRBD2
cdr3_nt: TGCAGTGCTAAAGCGGGAGGGAACAATGAGCAGTTCTTC
cdr3_aa: CSAKAGGNNEQFF

v_call: TRBV14
clone_size: .
cdr3_length: 15
j_call: TRBJ2-3
d_call: .
cdr3_nt: TGTGCCAGCAGCCCCCGAGGCCCACACACAGATACGCAGTATTTT
cdr3_aa: CASSPRGPHTDTQYF

v_call: TRBV29-1
clone_size: many
cdr3_length: 13
j_call: TRBJ1-2
d_call: .
cdr3_nt: TGCAGCGTTGTGACAGGACCTAACTATGGCTACACCTTC
cdr3_aa: CSVVTGPNYGYTF

v_call: TRBV6-6
clone_size: .
cdr3_length: 18
j_call: TRBJ2-1
d_call: TRBD2
cdr3_nt: TGTGCCAGCAGGGGGACTAGCGGAGGATCTAAATATTACAATGAGCAGTTCTTC
cdr3_aa: CASRGTSGGSKYYNEQFF

v_call: TRBV2
clone_size: few
cdr3_length: 13
j_call: TRBJ2-5
d_call: TRBD2
cdr3_nt: TGTGCCAGCAGAGAGCGGGAGCGGGAGACCCAGTACTTC
cdr3_aa: CASRERERETQYF

v_call: TRBV2
clone_size: .
cdr3_length: 12
j_call: TRBJ2-3
d_call: .
cdr3_nt: TGTGCCAGCAGTTCCACGATGGATACGCAGTATTTT
cdr3_aa: CASSSTMDTQYF

v_call: TRBV7-2
clone_size: few
cdr3_length: 13
j_call: TRBJ2-3
d_call: .
cdr3_nt: TGTGCCAGCAGCTTGACCCCTAGGGATACGCAGTATTTT
cdr3_aa: CASSLTPRDTQYF

v_call: TRBV18
clone_size: few
cdr3_length: 15
j_call: TRBJ2-1
d_call: .
cdr3_nt: TGTGCCAGCTCACCACCGAGCGGATCTTACAATGAGCAGTTCTTC
cdr3_aa: CASSPPSGSYNEQFF

v_call: TRBV3-1
clone_size: few
cdr3_length: 15
j_call: TRBJ2-3
d_call: TRBD2
cdr3_nt: TGTGCCAGCAGCTCCTCAGCGGGACGCACAGATACGCAGTATTTT
cdr3_aa: CASSSSAGRTDTQYF

v_call: TRBV7-2
clone_size: once
cdr3_length: 16
j_call: TRBJ2-7
d_call: TRBD2
cdr3_nt: TGTGCCAGCAGCTTCACTGGACTAGCGGGTAGCTACGAGCAGTACTTC
cdr3_aa: CASSFTGLAGSYEQYF

v_call: TRBV19
clone_size: few
cdr3_length: 17
j_call: TRBJ1-4
d_call: .
cdr3_nt: TGTGCCAGTAGTCCCCGGACCCTAGGGGCTGCTAATGAAAAACTGTTTTTT
cdr3_aa: CASSPRTLGAANEKLFF

v_call: TRBV4-3
clone_size: few
cdr3_length: 15
j_call: TRBJ1-2
d_call: TRBD1
cdr3_nt: TGCGCCAGCAGCCAACGGACAGGGATTAACTATGGCTACACCTTC
cdr3_aa: CASSQRTGINYGYTF

v_call: TRBV11-2
clone_size: few
cdr3_length: 18
j_call: TRBJ2-1
d_call: TRBD2
cdr3_nt: TGTGCCAGCAGCTTAGTGGTCACTAGCGGGCGACGTCACAATGAGCAGTTCTTC
cdr3_aa: CASSLVVTSGRRHNEQFF

v_call: TRBV21-1
clone_size: few
cdr3_length: 15
j_call: TRBJ2-1
d_call: .
cdr3_nt: TGTGCCAGCAGCAATCGGTGGAGCTCCTACAATGAGCAGTTCTTC
cdr3_aa: CASSNRWSSYNEQFF

v_call: TRBV30
clone_size: once
cdr3_length: 13
j_call: TRBJ2-5
d_call: .
cdr3_nt: TGTGCCTGGAGTGTTGACAGCGGTTTGACCCAGTACTTC
cdr3_aa: CAWSVDSGLTQYF

v_call: TRBV9
clone_size: .
cdr3_length: 14
j_call: TRBJ1-1
d_call: TRBD1
cdr3_nt: TGTGCCAGCAGCGTCAGGGGGGGGCTTTCTGAAGCTTTCTTT
cdr3_aa: CASSVRGGLSEAFF

v_call: TRBV6-2/TRBV6-3
clone_size: .
cdr3_length: 18
j_call: TRBJ2-3
d_call: .
cdr3_nt: TGTGCCAGCAGTTACTCGAGTAAGGGATCCCGTGGCACAGATACGCAGTATTTT
cdr3_aa: CASSYSSKGSRGTDTQYF

v_call: TRBV2
clone_size: .
cdr3_length: 16
j_call: TRBJ2-3
d_call: TRBD2
cdr3_nt: TGTGCCAGCAGTGTCGGAGGGCTAGCGGGTTCAGATACGCAGTATTTT
cdr3_aa: CASSVGGLAGSDTQYF

v_call: TRBV29-1
clone_size: .
cdr3_length: 14
j_call: TRBJ2-7
d_call: TRBD1
cdr3_nt: TGCAGCGTGACCCCCCAGGGGGCCGACTACGAGCAGTACTTC
cdr3_aa: CSVTPQGADYEQYF

v_call: TRBV7-9
clone_size: few
cdr3_length: 15
j_call: TRBJ2-1
d_call: .
cdr3_nt: TGTGCCAGCAGCTCCCGAAACCGGGACTACAATGAGCAGTTCTTC
cdr3_aa: CASSSRNRDYNEQFF